This entry features one T cell receptor (beta chain) sequence. Its antigen is currently unknown. This sample stems from a study of vaccination effects on CD4 cells after COVID-19. Viral peptide pools were used in the ViraFEST assay to expand antigen-specific CD4+ T cells, and sequencing came afterward. Subsequent to a culture period of under twelve days, CD4+ T cells were isolated. It was two doses of either the BNT162b2 or mRNA-1273 vaccine that participants received. According to the study, vaccine recipients showed no prior SARS-CoV-2 infection and negative nucleocapsid antibodies. Every well housed about 1.8 million PBMC, which grew in culture alongside roughly 10 IU/ml IL-2 and around 10 ug/ml peptides. A half-medium replacement with IL-2 medium was carried out on days 3 and 7. Sequenced by immunoSEQ multiplex PCR; TCRdb stores in-frame clones only, minus some. The table records 27,000 or so clones, around four fifths of them present only once.

The CDR3 has 16 amino acids. Germline V lookup: CDR1 SGHTA, CDR2 FQGNSA. With 1 base clipped from V and 0 bases from J, the junction kept 4 bases outside the gene matches. The clonotype originates from a human donor who received a COVID-19 vaccine. Some clones in this sample may be carry-over from other donors' samples. The specimen comprised CD4+ T cells from PBMCs cultured with HCoV-NL63 spike peptides, sampled after COVID-19 vaccination. The V gene is TRBV7-2, the J gene TRBJ2-3, with 7 bases lining up with TRBD2. In DNA form, the CDR3 reads TGTGCCAGCAGCTTAGTACGGGGGGTTAGCACAGATACGCAGTATTTT. Translating gives CASSLVRGVSTDTQYF.